The 20 T cell receptor beta chains below come from one sample, sequenced in a study of blood T cell repertoires in COVID-19. Generated by immunoSEQ multiplex PCR, the TCRdb table keeps only in-frame clones and is missing some. The sample holds over 100,000 clones, 75% to 90% seen once. The sample was peripheral blood. These receptors were obtained from a man in his 60s with COVID-19, enrolled during active disease.

CDR3 in DNA: TGTGCCAGCAGTCCGGGACAGATCCCCACAGATACGCAGTATTTT. It codes for CASSPGQIPTDTQYF. The chain employs TRBV6-4 and TRBJ2-3, with TRBD1 identical over 7 bases. From germline, CDR1 is MRHNA and CDR2 SNTAGT. The trim removed 5 bases at V and 2 bases at J, leaving 7 bases unmatched. The CDR3 sequence is 15 residues long.

CDR3: CSVSRQGAKAFF. DNA of the CDR3: TGCAGCGTTAGCCGACAGGGAGCTAAAGCTTTCTTT. The V call is TRBV29-1, the J call TRBJ1-1, with TRBD1 matching 7 bases. Trimming took 5 bases from V and 9 from J; bases not matched to a gene: 9. CDR1 and CDR2 from the germline V gene are SQVTM and ANQGSEA. This CDR3 spans 12 amino acids.

The chain combines TRBV5-4 with TRBJ2-2; 8 positions match TRBD1. CDR3 length: 15 residues. The V segment lost 0 bases and the J segment 4 bases; nucleotides outside the gene matches: 2. Looked up from germline, CDR1 is SGHNT and CDR2 is YYREEE (reference sequence). The CDR3 loop reads CASSLGQGFTGELFF. The CDR3 DNA is TGTGCCAGCAGCTTGGGACAGGGGTTCACCGGGGAGCTGTTTTTT.

The chain has TRBV19 and TRBJ1-6; D gene uncertain. Germline lookup yields CDR1 LNHDA and CDR2 SQIVND (reference sequence). CDR3 length: 11 residues. The germline V and J ends were trimmed by 4 bases and 14 bases, with 9 bases remaining between them. The CDR3, as DNA: TGTGCCAGTAGTAACCGGGATTCCCTCCACTTT. Protein sequence: CASSNRDSLHF.

The chain combines TRBV2 with TRBJ2-2; 12 bases are shared with TRBD2. The CDR3 sequence is 17 residues long. Trimming at V came to 6 bases and at J to 5 bases, leaving 10 bases not matched to a gene. Germline V CDR1 and CDR2: SNHLY, FYNNEI. CDR3 in amino acids: CASSAVNLAGGTGELFF. CDR3 nucleotide sequence: TGTGCCAGCAGCGCAGTTAACCTAGCGGGGGGGACCGGGGAGCTGTTTTTT.

This chain links TRBV24-1 with TRBJ2-7; 9 bases align to TRBD2. Trimming at V came to 3 bases and at J to 2 bases, leaving 7 bases not matched to a gene. The CDR3 contains 16 residues. Germline V gene data show CDR1 as KGHDR and CDR2 as SFDVKD. The CDR3 nucleotides are TGTGCCACCAGTGATGAGACCGGGACTAGCACCTACGAGCAGTACTTC. Translated: CATSDETGTSTYEQYF.

This clone was observed a single time. The chain links TRBV7-3 to TRBJ1-2; 8 positions agree with TRBD1. Germline CDR1 and CDR2: SGHTA and FQGTGA. The CDR3 has 14 amino acids. V lost 5 bases, J lost 7 bases, and 9 bases stayed unmatched. The chain's CDR3 is CASSQGQGTSGYTF. Here the CDR3 DNA reads TGTGCCAGCAGCCAAGGACAGGGAACGAGTGGCTACACCTTC.

There are a few counts of this clone. The chain combines TRBV19 with TRBJ2-1; maybe TRBD2 (6 bases). The V end was cut by 4 bases, the J end by 6 bases, with 16 bases between. This CDR3 comprises 15 residues. Germline loops: CDR1 LNHDA, CDR2 SQIVND (reference sequence). The chain's CDR3 is CASSKPGLMGNEQFF. The CDR3 DNA follows: TGTGCCAGTAGTAAACCGGGACTCATGGGCAATGAGCAGTTCTTC. The full variable domain, in which reference TRBV19 and TRBJ2-1 provide the parts outside the CDR3, is DGGITQSPKYLFRKEGQNVTLSCEQNLNHDAMYWYRQDPGQGLRLIYYSQIVNDFQKGDIAEGYSVSREKKESFPLTVTSAQKNPTAFYLCASSKPGLMGNEQFFGPGTRLTVL.

The chain joins TRBV7-8 to TRBJ2-3; no firm D call. The V and J ends lost 1 base and 4 bases respectively, with 21 bases between them. This CDR3 is 18 amino acids long. The germline V gene encodes CDR1 SGHVS and CDR2 FQNEAQ. The CDR3 bases are TGTGCCAGCAGCTTAGGAGTTGGAGTGTCTTCTCGGGCAGATACGCAGTATTTT. Protein: CASSLGVGVSSRADTQYF.

This chain links TRBV5-1 with TRBJ1-2; 7 bases match TRBD1. Germline loops: CDR1 SGHRS, CDR2 YFSETQ. This CDR3 contains 15 residues. Trimming removed 4 bases from V and 2 bases from J; junction bases left unmatched: 8. CDR3 nucleotide sequence: TGCGCCAGCAGCGGACAGGACAGGCCGAACTATGGCTACACCTTC. Protein product: CASSGQDRPNYGYTF.

This clone occurred once. CDR3 region: CASSIKRQASGNTIYF. CDR3 bases: TGTGCCAGTAGTATAAAGAGACAGGCCTCTGGAAACACCATATATTTT. V is TRBV19 and J is TRBJ1-3, with D possibly matching TRBD1 (6 bases). The V end was cut by 2 bases, the J end by 0 bases, with 11 bases between. The germline gives CDR1 LNHDA, CDR2 SQIVND (reference sequence). The CDR3 loop spans 16 amino acids.

The CDR3 DNA is TGTGCCAGCAGTTACTCAACGGACAGGGGTGGAAACACCATATATTTT. It is translated as CASSYSTDRGGNTIYF. The chain recombines TRBV6-6 with TRBJ1-3; 9 nucleotides line up with TRBD1. Germline lookup yields CDR1 MNHNY and CDR2 SVGAGI (reference sequence). V lost 0 bases, J lost 3 bases, and 3 bases stayed unmatched. This CDR3 has 16 amino acids.

V usage is TRBV19 and J usage is TRBJ1-6; D not certain. Germline CDR1 and CDR2: LNHDA and SQIVND (reference sequence). The CDR3 totals 12 residues. The germline V and J ends were trimmed by 5 bases and 6 bases, with 5 bases remaining between them. CDR3 nucleotide sequence: TGTGCCAGTAGTGAGGGTAATTCACCCCTCCACTTT. It encodes CASSEGNSPLHF.

The chain uses TRBV6-5 and TRBJ1-3; D is unclear. This CDR3 has 16 amino acids. Germline loops: CDR1 MNHEY, CDR2 SVGAGI. V lost 0 bases, J lost 2 bases, and 11 bases lay in between. The DNA of the CDR3 is TGTGCCAGCAGTTACTCGCGAAGGCAGGCTGGAAACACCATATATTTT. Protein product: CASSYSRRQAGNTIYF.

The V call is TRBV10-3, the J call TRBJ2-5, with 8 bases identical to TRBD1. Germline CDR1 is ENHRY and CDR2 is SYGVKD. V shed 5 bases, J shed 4 bases, and the junction held 6 bases outside the gene matches. CDR3 length: 14 residues. The CDR3: CAISFDRGGETQYF. The DNA of the CDR3 is TGTGCCATCAGTTTTGACAGGGGAGGAGAGACCCAGTACTTC.

This chain uses TRBV7-8 with TRBJ1-4; weak D call: TRBD1 (5 bases). The CDR3 has 13 residues. The V end lost 5 bases, the J end lost 10 bases, and 14 bases lay between the germline ends. Germline V lookup: CDR1 SGHVS, CDR2 FQNEAQ. CDR3 amino acids: CASSPGQVGKLFF. In DNA form, the CDR3 reads TGTGCCAGCAGCCCCGGACAAGTAGGAAAACTGTTTTTT.

The V call is TRBV5-1, the J call TRBJ1-1, with a possible D match to TRBD1 (6 bases). V dropped 3 bases and J dropped 4 bases, with 16 bases sitting between them. The V gene's germline CDR1 is SGHRS and CDR2 YFSETQ. This CDR3 spans 15 amino acids. CDR3 DNA sequence: TGCGCCAGCAGCTCACCCGGGAGGGGGAGCACTGAAGCTTTCTTT. It specifies CASSSPGRGSTEAFF.

The table lists this clone with a count of one. The chain links TRBV9 to TRBJ2-2; possible D gene TRBD2, 7 bases. The germline V gene has CDR1 SGDLS and CDR2 YYNGEE. V was clipped by 0 bases and J by 0 bases, with 12 bases between them. The CDR3 runs to 17 residues. DNA of the CDR3: TGTGCCAGCAGCGTAGGAGGGGGGGGCACGAACACCGGGGAGCTGTTTTTT. Its translation: CASSVGGGGTNTGELFF.

V usage is TRBV30 and J usage is TRBJ2-7, with 7 bases that match TRBD2. The CDR3 runs to 15 residues. The germline V gene has CDR1 GTSNPN and CDR2 SVGIG (reference sequence). J was trimmed by 3 bases and V by 4 bases; bases with no gene match: 12. CDR3 residues: CAWKNRVSGLYEQYF. The CDR3 nucleotides read TGTGCCTGGAAAAACCGGGTTAGCGGGCTCTACGAGCAGTACTTC.

The genes are TRBV11-2 and TRBJ1-2; D possibly corresponds to TRBD1 (6 bases). Germline lookup yields CDR1 SGHAT and CDR2 FQNNGV. This CDR3 spans 16 amino acids. Trimming cost V 1 base and J 1 base, with 13 bases left between them. Here the CDR3 DNA reads TGTGCCAGCAGCTTAGGCCCGGGACACAATAACTATGGCTACACCTTC. Protein: CASSLGPGHNNYGYTF.